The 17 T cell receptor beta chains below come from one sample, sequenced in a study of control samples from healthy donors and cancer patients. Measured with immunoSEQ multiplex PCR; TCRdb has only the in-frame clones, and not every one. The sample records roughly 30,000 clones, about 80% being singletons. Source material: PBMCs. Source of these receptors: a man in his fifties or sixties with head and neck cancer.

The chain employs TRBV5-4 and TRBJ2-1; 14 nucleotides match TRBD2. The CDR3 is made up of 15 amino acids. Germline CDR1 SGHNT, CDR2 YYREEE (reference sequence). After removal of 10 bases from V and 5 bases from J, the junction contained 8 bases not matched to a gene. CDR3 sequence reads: CAYLGGLAGDNEQFF. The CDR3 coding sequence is TGTGCCTACCTAGGGGGACTAGCGGGAGACAATGAGCAGTTCTTC.

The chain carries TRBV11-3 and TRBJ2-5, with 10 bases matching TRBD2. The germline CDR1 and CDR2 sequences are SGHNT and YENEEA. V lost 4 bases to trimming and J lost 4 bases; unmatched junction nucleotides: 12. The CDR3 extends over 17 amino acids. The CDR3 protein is CASSSSSGSHLGETQYF. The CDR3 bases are TGTGCCAGCAGCTCCTCTAGCGGGAGTCACCTGGGAGAGACCCAGTACTTC.

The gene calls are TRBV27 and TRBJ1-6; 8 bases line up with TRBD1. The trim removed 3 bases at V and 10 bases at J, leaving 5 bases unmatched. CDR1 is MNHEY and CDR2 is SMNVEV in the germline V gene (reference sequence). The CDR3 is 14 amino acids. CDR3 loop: CASSFGDRYSPLHF. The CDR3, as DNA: TGTGCCAGCAGTTTTGGGGACAGGTACTCACCCCTCCACTTT.

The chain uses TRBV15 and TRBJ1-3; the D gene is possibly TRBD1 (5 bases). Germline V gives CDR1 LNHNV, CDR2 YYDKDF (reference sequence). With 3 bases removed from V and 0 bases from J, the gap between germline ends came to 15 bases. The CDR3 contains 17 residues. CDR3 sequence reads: CATSSFKDTSSGNTIYF. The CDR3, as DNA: TGTGCCACCAGCAGCTTTAAGGACACAAGCTCTGGAAACACCATATATTTT.

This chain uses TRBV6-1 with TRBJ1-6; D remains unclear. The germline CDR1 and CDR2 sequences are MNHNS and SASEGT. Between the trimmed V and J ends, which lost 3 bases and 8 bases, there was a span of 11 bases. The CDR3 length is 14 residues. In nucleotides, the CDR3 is TGTGCCAGCAGTGAGTCTTACATCGATTCACCCCTCCACTTT. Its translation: CASSESYIDSPLHF.

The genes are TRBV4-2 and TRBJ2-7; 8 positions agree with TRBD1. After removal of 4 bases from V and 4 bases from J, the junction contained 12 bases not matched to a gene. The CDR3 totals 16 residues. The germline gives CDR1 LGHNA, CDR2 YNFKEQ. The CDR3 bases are TGTGCCAGCAGCCCCCTTGTGGGACAGGACCGATACGAGCAGTACTTC. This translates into CASSPLVGQDRYEQYF.

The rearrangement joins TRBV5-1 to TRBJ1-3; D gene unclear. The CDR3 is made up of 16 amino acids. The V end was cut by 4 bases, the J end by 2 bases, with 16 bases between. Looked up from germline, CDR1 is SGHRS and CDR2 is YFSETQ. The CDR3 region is CASSPTGSLPGNTIYF. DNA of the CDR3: TGCGCCAGCAGCCCCACGGGGTCTCTCCCTGGAAACACCATATATTTT.

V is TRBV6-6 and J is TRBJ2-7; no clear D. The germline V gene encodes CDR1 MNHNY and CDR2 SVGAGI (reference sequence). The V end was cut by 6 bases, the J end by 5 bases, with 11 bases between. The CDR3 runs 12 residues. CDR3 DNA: TGTGCCAGCAGAGACCCACGGGACGAGCAGTACTTC. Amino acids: CASRDPRDEQYF.

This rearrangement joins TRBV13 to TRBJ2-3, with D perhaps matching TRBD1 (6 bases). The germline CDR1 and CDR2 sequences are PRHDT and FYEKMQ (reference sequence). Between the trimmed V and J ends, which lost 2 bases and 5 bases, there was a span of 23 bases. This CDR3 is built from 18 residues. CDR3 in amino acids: CASSLRSNLGAWIDTQYF. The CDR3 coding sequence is TGTGCCAGCAGCTTAAGATCCAATTTGGGGGCGTGGATAGATACGCAGTATTTT.

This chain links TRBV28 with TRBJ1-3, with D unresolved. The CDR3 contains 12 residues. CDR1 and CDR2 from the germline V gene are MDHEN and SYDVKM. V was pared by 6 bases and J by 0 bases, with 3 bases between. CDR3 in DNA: TGTGCCAGCAGGGTCTCTGGAAACACCATATATTTT. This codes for CASRVSGNTIYF.

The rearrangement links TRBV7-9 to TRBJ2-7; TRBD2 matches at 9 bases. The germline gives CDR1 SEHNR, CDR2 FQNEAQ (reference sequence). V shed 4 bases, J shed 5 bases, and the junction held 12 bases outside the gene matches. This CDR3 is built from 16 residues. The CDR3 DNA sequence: TGTGCCAGCAGCTCGCGGGTAGCGGGAGAAAGGGACGAGCAGTACTTC. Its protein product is CASSSRVAGERDEQYF.

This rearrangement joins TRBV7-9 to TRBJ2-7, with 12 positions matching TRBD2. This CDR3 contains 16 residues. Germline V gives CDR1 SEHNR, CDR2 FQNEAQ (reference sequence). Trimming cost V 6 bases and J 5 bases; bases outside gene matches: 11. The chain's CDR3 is CASSFAGTSGFNEQYF. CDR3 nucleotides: TGTGCCAGCAGTTTCGCTGGGACTAGCGGGTTCAACGAGCAGTACTTC. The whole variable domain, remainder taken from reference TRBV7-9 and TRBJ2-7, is DTGVSQNPRHKITKRGQNVTFRCDPISEHNRLYWYRQTLGQGPEFLTYFQNEAQLEKSRLLSDRFSAERPKGSFSTLEIQRTEQGDSAMYLCASSFAGTSGFNEQYFGPGTRLTVT.

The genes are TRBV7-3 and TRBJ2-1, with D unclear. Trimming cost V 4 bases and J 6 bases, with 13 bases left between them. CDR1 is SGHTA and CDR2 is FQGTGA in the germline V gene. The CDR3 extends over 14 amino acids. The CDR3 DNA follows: TGTGCCAGCAGCTCCTCTTCGTACGGCAATGAGCAGTTCTTC. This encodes CASSSSSYGNEQFF.

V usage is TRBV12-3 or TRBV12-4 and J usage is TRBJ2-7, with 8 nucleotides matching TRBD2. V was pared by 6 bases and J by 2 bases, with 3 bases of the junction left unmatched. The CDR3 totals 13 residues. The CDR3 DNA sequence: TGTGCCAGCAGGACTAGCGTAACCTACGAGCAGTACTTC. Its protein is CASRTSVTYEQYF.

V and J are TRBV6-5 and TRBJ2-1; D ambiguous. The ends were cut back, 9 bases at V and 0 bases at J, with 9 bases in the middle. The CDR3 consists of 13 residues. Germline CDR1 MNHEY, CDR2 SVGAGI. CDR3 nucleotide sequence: TGTGCCAGTACCGGTAGCTCCTACAATGAGCAGTTCTTC. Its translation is CASTGSSYNEQFF.

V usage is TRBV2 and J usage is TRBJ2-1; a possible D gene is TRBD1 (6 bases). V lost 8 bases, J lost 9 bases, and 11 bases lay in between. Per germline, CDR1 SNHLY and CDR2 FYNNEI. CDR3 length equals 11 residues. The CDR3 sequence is CASSPGVEQFF. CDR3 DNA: TGTGCCAGCTCCCCAGGGGTTGAGCAGTTCTTC. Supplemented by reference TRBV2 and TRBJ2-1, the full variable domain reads EPEVTQTPSHQVTQMGQEVILRCVPISNHLYFYWYRQILGQKVEFLVSFYNNEISEKSEIFDDQFSVERPDGSNFTLKIRSTKLEDSAMYFCASSPGVEQFFGPGTRLTVL.

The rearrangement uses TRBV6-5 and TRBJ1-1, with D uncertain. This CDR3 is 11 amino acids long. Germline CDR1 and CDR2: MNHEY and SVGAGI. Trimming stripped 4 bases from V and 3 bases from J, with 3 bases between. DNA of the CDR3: TGTGCCAGCAGTTCCTACACTGAAGCTTTCTTT. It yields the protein CASSSYTEAFF.